This is a list of T cell receptor beta chains from one sample in a study of blood T cell repertoires in COVID-19. The data were produced by immunoSEQ multiplex PCR, yet TCRdb's version contains in-frame clones alone and is incomplete. The data show under 400,000 clones, roughly 90% seen once. Sequenced: PBMCs or T cells enriched from blood (not recorded which). These receptor sequences come from a woman under 40 who had been exposed to COVID-19. CDR3s include the opening cysteine and the closing phenylalanine or tryptophan. Fields, in order: J gene, clone size, V gene, D gene, CDR3 DNA, CDR3 protein. D genes are given only for firm matches. Only part of the rows carry a size: once, few, many, or a class if the clone is expanded.

j_call: TRBJ2-7; clone_size: once; v_call: TRBV19; d_call: TRBD1; cdr3_nt: TGTGCCAGTAGTTCCGGGACAGGGGCCTACGAGCAGTACTTC; cdr3_aa: CASSSGTGAYEQYF
j_call: TRBJ2-7; clone_size: .; v_call: TRBV9; d_call: TRBD1; cdr3_nt: TGTGCCAGCAGCGTAGGGGGGACAGGGGGTTTCGAGCAGTACTTC; cdr3_aa: CASSVGGTGGFEQYF
j_call: TRBJ2-5; clone_size: .; v_call: TRBV25-1; d_call: .; cdr3_nt: TGTGCCAGCAGTGAAACCGCCGGGACAATCCAAGAGACCCAGTACTTC; cdr3_aa: CASSETAGTIQETQYF
j_call: TRBJ2-7; clone_size: .; v_call: TRBV28; d_call: .; cdr3_nt: TGTGCCAGCACCCAGCCGGGACTCAGACCGAGCTACGAGCAGTACTTC; cdr3_aa: CASTQPGLRPSYEQYF
j_call: TRBJ2-2; clone_size: .; v_call: TRBV9; d_call: TRBD2; cdr3_nt: TGTGCCAGCAGCGTACCCCGGCAGACTAGCGGGATCGGGGAGCTGTTTTTT; cdr3_aa: CASSVPRQTSGIGELFF
j_call: TRBJ2-6; clone_size: .; v_call: TRBV5-1; d_call: .; cdr3_nt: TGCGCCAGCAGCTTGGAACAGGGACCCGGGGCCAACGTCCTGACTTTC; cdr3_aa: CASSLEQGPGANVLTF
j_call: TRBJ2-7; clone_size: .; v_call: TRBV5-5; d_call: .; cdr3_nt: TGTGCCAGCAGCTTGGCCATCGGGACACTCCTTTACGAGCAGTACTTC; cdr3_aa: CASSLAIGTLLYEQYF
j_call: TRBJ2-2; clone_size: .; v_call: TRBV28; d_call: .; cdr3_nt: TGTGCCAGCAGTTTACGCACCCTTGAGACCGGGGAGCTGTTTTTT; cdr3_aa: CASSLRTLETGELFF
j_call: TRBJ2-7; clone_size: .; v_call: TRBV27; d_call: TRBD2; cdr3_nt: TGTGCCAGCAGTTCGCTAGCGGGGATAACCTACGAGCAGTACTTC; cdr3_aa: CASSSLAGITYEQYF
j_call: TRBJ2-5; clone_size: .; v_call: TRBV29-1; d_call: TRBD1; cdr3_nt: TGCAGCGTAGGTTCAGGGGGCCGTGAGACCCAGTACTTC; cdr3_aa: CSVGSGGRETQYF
j_call: TRBJ1-4; clone_size: .; v_call: TRBV3-1/TRBV3-2; d_call: TRBD1; cdr3_nt: TGTGCCAGCAGACGGACAGGGAGGGATGAAAAACTGTTTTTT; cdr3_aa: CASRRTGRDEKLFF
j_call: TRBJ1-2; clone_size: .; v_call: TRBV5-1; d_call: TRBD1; cdr3_nt: TGCGCCAGCAGCTTGGGGGGCCAGGGGGCCTATGGCTACACCTTC; cdr3_aa: CASSLGGQGAYGYTF
j_call: TRBJ2-7; clone_size: .; v_call: TRBV5-6; d_call: TRBD2; cdr3_nt: TGTGCCAGCAGCCCCCCCGGACTAGCGGGATGGCAGGAGCAGTACTTC; cdr3_aa: CASSPPGLAGWQEQYF
j_call: TRBJ1-3; clone_size: .; v_call: TRBV6-5; d_call: .; cdr3_nt: TGTGCCAGCAGTTACTCGAACGCAGTAGGAAACACCATATATTTT; cdr3_aa: CASSYSNAVGNTIYF
j_call: TRBJ2-3; clone_size: .; v_call: TRBV7-3; d_call: .; cdr3_nt: TGTGCCAGCAGCCCGTGGGCTCGTATGGATACGCAGTATTTT; cdr3_aa: CASSPWARMDTQYF
j_call: TRBJ1-5; clone_size: .; v_call: TRBV5-6; d_call: .; cdr3_nt: TGTGCCAGCAGCTTGCCTCGGGCGGCAGGGAGCAATCAGCCCCAGCATTTT; cdr3_aa: CASSLPRAAGSNQPQHF
j_call: TRBJ2-7; clone_size: .; v_call: TRBV2; d_call: TRBD2; cdr3_nt: TGTGCCAGCAGTGACCCTAGCGGGGCCTACGAGCAGTACTTC; cdr3_aa: CASSDPSGAYEQYF
j_call: TRBJ1-6; clone_size: .; v_call: TRBV14; d_call: .; cdr3_nt: TGTGCCAGCAGCGAAGCGGGGGGTTCACCCCTCCACTTT; cdr3_aa: CASSEAGGSPLHF
j_call: TRBJ1-2; clone_size: few; v_call: TRBV4-2; d_call: .; cdr3_nt: TGTGCCAGCAGCCAAGAGGGACTTCGGGGCTACACCTTC; cdr3_aa: CASSQEGLRGYTF
j_call: TRBJ2-1; clone_size: .; v_call: TRBV28; d_call: .; cdr3_nt: TGTGCCAGCAGTTTCGCGGATTATGAGCAGTTCTTC; cdr3_aa: CASSFADYEQFF
j_call: TRBJ2-3; clone_size: .; v_call: TRBV25-1; d_call: .; cdr3_nt: TGTGCCAGCAGTGAATCCTACGCTGCCACAGATACGCAGTATTTT; cdr3_aa: CASSESYAATDTQYF
j_call: TRBJ2-1; clone_size: few; v_call: TRBV27; d_call: TRBD2; cdr3_nt: TGTGCCAGCAGCCGTGGACTAGCGGGAGTCAATGAGCAGTTCTTC; cdr3_aa: CASSRGLAGVNEQFF
j_call: TRBJ1-1; clone_size: once; v_call: TRBV6-5; d_call: .; cdr3_nt: TGTGCCAGCAGTTACTCGAGCTCCACGGAGGGCACTGAAGCTTTCTTT; cdr3_aa: CASSYSSSTEGTEAFF
j_call: TRBJ2-4; clone_size: .; v_call: TRBV7-2; d_call: TRBD2; cdr3_nt: TGTGCCAGCAGCTTGGTACTAGCGGTAGCCAAAAACATTCAGTACTTC; cdr3_aa: CASSLVLAVAKNIQYF
j_call: TRBJ1-6; clone_size: .; v_call: TRBV2; d_call: .; cdr3_nt: TGTGCCAGCAGTGGAGATAATTCACCCCTCCACTTT; cdr3_aa: CASSGDNSPLHF
j_call: TRBJ1-5; clone_size: .; v_call: TRBV5-1; d_call: .; cdr3_nt: TGCGCCAGCAGCGAGGAGGTTGGGTTGCCCCAGCATTTT; cdr3_aa: CASSEEVGLPQHF
j_call: TRBJ2-1; clone_size: .; v_call: TRBV3-1/TRBV3-2; d_call: TRBD2; cdr3_nt: TGTGCCAGCAGCCAAGAATGGGGGGGCAATGAGCAGTTCTTC; cdr3_aa: CASSQEWGGNEQFF
j_call: TRBJ1-1; clone_size: once; v_call: TRBV19; d_call: TRBD1; cdr3_nt: TGTGCCAGTAGTATTTATGGGACAACCGACAGGGGTGAAGCTTTCTTT; cdr3_aa: CASSIYGTTDRGEAFF
j_call: TRBJ1-2; clone_size: .; v_call: TRBV6-5; d_call: TRBD1; cdr3_nt: TGTGCCACCCGTCGAACAGGGGGCTATTATGGCTACACCTTC; cdr3_aa: CATRRTGGYYGYTF
j_call: TRBJ1-1; clone_size: .; v_call: TRBV14; d_call: .; cdr3_nt: TGTGCCAGCAGCCAAGTCCGTTGGGGGGGGGCTGAAGCTTTCTTT; cdr3_aa: CASSQVRWGGAEAFF
j_call: TRBJ2-7; clone_size: .; v_call: TRBV9; d_call: .; cdr3_nt: TGTGCCAGCAGCGTAGAGGGAGATTTCTCCTACGAGCAGTACTTC; cdr3_aa: CASSVEGDFSYEQYF
j_call: TRBJ2-1; clone_size: .; v_call: TRBV7-6; d_call: TRBD2; cdr3_nt: TGTGCCAGCAGCTCCCTAGCGGGAGAAGTTTATAATGAGCAGTTCTTC; cdr3_aa: CASSSLAGEVYNEQFF
j_call: TRBJ2-1; clone_size: .; v_call: TRBV19; d_call: .; cdr3_nt: TGTGCCAGTAGTATCCCTAGGCCGATACGGGAGAGAGGCGATGAGCAGTTCTTC; cdr3_aa: CASSIPRPIRERGDEQFF
j_call: TRBJ2-2; clone_size: .; v_call: TRBV11-2; d_call: TRBD1; cdr3_nt: TGTGCCAGCAGCTTGGTGACAGGGGGCACCGGGGAGCTGTTTTTT; cdr3_aa: CASSLVTGGTGELFF
j_call: TRBJ2-5; clone_size: .; v_call: TRBV25-1; d_call: .; cdr3_nt: TGTGCCAGCAGTGAATATCCAGCGGGGACAGGAGGGGAAGAGACCCAGTACTTC; cdr3_aa: CASSEYPAGTGGEETQYF
j_call: TRBJ1-1; clone_size: .; v_call: TRBV18; d_call: TRBD1; cdr3_nt: TGTGCCAGCTCACTGGGACAGTATGAAGCTTTCTTT; cdr3_aa: CASSLGQYEAFF
j_call: TRBJ2-7; clone_size: .; v_call: TRBV4-1; d_call: TRBD1; cdr3_nt: TGCGCCAGCAGCCACCTAGTTGGACAGGACGCGTCCTACGAGCAGTACTTC; cdr3_aa: CASSHLVGQDASYEQYF
j_call: TRBJ2-1; clone_size: .; v_call: TRBV7-3; d_call: TRBD1; cdr3_nt: TGTGCCAGCAGCTTATCAGGGGGCGATGAGCAGTTCTTC; cdr3_aa: CASSLSGGDEQFF
j_call: TRBJ2-2; clone_size: .; v_call: TRBV28; d_call: .; cdr3_nt: TGTGCCAGCAGTTTCCACAGGGTCACCGGGGAGCTGTTTTTT; cdr3_aa: CASSFHRVTGELFF
j_call: TRBJ2-1; clone_size: .; v_call: TRBV5-1; d_call: .; cdr3_nt: TGCGCCAGCAGCTTGATACAATACAATGAGCAGTTCTTC; cdr3_aa: CASSLIQYNEQFF
j_call: TRBJ2-1; clone_size: once; v_call: TRBV27; d_call: TRBD2; cdr3_nt: TGTGCCAGCAGTCCTCAAAGAGTAGCGGGAGAATCCGGTGAGCAGTTCTTC; cdr3_aa: CASSPQRVAGESGEQFF
j_call: TRBJ2-7; clone_size: .; v_call: TRBV5-1; d_call: TRBD1; cdr3_nt: TGCGCCAGCAGGCCCTGGGACAGGGGCTACGAGCAGTACTTC; cdr3_aa: CASRPWDRGYEQYF
j_call: TRBJ2-7; clone_size: .; v_call: TRBV7-9; d_call: TRBD2; cdr3_nt: TGTGCCAGCAGCCGCGGGACTAGCGGGCGTTACGAGCAGTACTTC; cdr3_aa: CASSRGTSGRYEQYF
j_call: TRBJ2-1; clone_size: .; v_call: TRBV29-1; d_call: TRBD1; cdr3_nt: TGCAGCGTTGAATCCGGGACAGGGGGCTACAATGAGCAGTTCTTC; cdr3_aa: CSVESGTGGYNEQFF
j_call: TRBJ2-7; clone_size: .; v_call: TRBV12-3/TRBV12-4; d_call: TRBD2; cdr3_nt: TGTGCCAGCAGTTCTGGACTAGCCTACGAGCAGTACTTC; cdr3_aa: CASSSGLAYEQYF
j_call: TRBJ2-1; clone_size: once; v_call: TRBV29-1; d_call: TRBD2; cdr3_nt: TGCAGCGTTGATGGAGCGTGGGGGGGAAACAATGAGCAGTTCTTC; cdr3_aa: CSVDGAWGGNNEQFF
j_call: TRBJ2-5; clone_size: .; v_call: TRBV29-1; d_call: .; cdr3_nt: TGCAGCGTGGCGGGACAGCCAAAAGAGACCCAGTACTTC; cdr3_aa: CSVAGQPKETQYF
j_call: TRBJ1-2; clone_size: .; v_call: TRBV19; d_call: .; cdr3_nt: TGTGCCAGTAGTACCTACAGGGAGCACTATGGCTACACCTTC; cdr3_aa: CASSTYREHYGYTF
j_call: TRBJ2-3; clone_size: .; v_call: TRBV10-3; d_call: .; cdr3_nt: TGTGCCATCAGTGAGACGAGCGGAGGGGCAGATACGCAGTATTTT; cdr3_aa: CAISETSGGADTQYF